The entry below gives a single TCR beta chain sequence along with its context. Its antigen is still unknown. This sample was included in a study of OX40 agonist ivuxolimab in advanced cancers. Whole-study context: Dose-escalation subjects each had hepatocellular carcinoma, melanoma, renal cell or head and neck cancer. General study results and limits: Expanded clones were, on average, more numerous in CD8+ T cells than in CD4+. Both blood CD4+ and CD8+ T cells showed clonal growth by week 6 at 0.1 to 3.0 mg/kg. Determination of antigen specificity was not performed for the expanded peripheral T cells.

V lost 2 bases to trimming and J lost 2 bases, with 11 bases between them. The CDR3 covers 15 residues. Germline V gives CDR1 SGHRS, CDR2 YFSETQ. The data were produced by immunoSEQ multiplex PCR, yet TCRdb's version contains in-frame clones alone and is incomplete. Among fewer than 85,000 clones, 88% were seen once, and the ten largest hold approximately 0.8%. The sequence derives from an adult with an advanced solid tumor such as melanoma, head and neck, liver or kidney cancer. This sequence joins TRBV5-1 and TRBJ2-1, with D possibly being TRBD1 (5 bases). Sequencing used CD4+ or CD8+ T cells sorted from blood, obtained in a trial of the OX40 agonist ivuxolimab. The CDR3 nucleotides read TGCGCCAGCAGCTTACAGGTTGGTACCTACAATGAGCAGTTCTTC. It specifies CASSLQVGTYNEQFF.